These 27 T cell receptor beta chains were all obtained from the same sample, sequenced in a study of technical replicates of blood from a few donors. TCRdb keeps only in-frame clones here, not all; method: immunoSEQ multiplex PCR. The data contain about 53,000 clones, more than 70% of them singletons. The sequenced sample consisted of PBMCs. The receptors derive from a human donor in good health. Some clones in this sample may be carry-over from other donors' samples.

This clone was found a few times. The CDR3, as DNA: TGTGCCAGCAACAGGGATAATCAGCCCCAGCATTTT. The encoded protein is CASNRDNQPQHF. V usage is TRBV2 and J usage is TRBJ1-5; D might be TRBD1 (6 bases). Germline CDR1 SNHLY, CDR2 FYNNEI. This CDR3 has 12 amino acids. V was cut by 7 bases and J by 4 bases, with 8 bases left in between.

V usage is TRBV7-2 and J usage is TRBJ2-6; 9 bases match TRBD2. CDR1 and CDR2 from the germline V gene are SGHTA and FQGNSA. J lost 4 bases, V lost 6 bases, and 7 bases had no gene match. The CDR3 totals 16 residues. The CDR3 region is CASRHQRGVGANVLTF. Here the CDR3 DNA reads TGTGCCAGCAGACACCAGCGGGGGGTGGGGGCCAACGTCCTGACTTTC.

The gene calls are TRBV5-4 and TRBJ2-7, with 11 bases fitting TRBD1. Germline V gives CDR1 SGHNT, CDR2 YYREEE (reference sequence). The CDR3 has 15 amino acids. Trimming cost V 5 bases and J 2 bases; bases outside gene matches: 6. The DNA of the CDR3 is TGTGCCAGCAGTTTCCGGGACAGGGGGGCCTACGAGCAGTACTTC. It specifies CASSFRDRGAYEQYF.

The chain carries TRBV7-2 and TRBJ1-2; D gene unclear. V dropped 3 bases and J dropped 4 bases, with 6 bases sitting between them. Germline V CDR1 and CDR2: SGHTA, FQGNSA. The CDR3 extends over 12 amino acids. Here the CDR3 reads CASSFSGYGYTF. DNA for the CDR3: TGTGCCAGCAGCTTCAGTGGCTATGGCTACACCTTC. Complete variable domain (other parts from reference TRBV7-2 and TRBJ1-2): GAGVSQSPSNKVTEKGKDVELRCDPISGHTALYWYRQSLGQGLEFLIYFQGNSAPDKSGLPSDRFSAERTGGSVSTLTIQRTQQEDSAVYLCASSFSGYGYTFGSGTRLTVV.

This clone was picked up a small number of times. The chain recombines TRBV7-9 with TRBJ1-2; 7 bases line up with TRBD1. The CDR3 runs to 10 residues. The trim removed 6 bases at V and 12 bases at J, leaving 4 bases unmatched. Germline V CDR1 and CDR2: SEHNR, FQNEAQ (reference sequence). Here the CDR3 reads CASSDRAHTF. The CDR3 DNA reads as TGTGCCAGCAGTGACAGGGCCCACACCTTC.

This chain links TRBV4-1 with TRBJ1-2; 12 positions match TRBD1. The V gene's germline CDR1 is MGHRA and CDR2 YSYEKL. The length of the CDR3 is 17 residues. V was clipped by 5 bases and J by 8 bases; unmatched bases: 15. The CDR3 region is CASSTSGQGALGLGYTF. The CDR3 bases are TGCGCCAGCAGCACCTCGGGACAGGGGGCCCTGGGGCTCGGCTACACCTTC.

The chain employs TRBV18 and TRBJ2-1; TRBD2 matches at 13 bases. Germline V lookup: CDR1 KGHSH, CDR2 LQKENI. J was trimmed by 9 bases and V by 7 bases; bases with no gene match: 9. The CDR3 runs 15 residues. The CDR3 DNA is TGTGCCAGCTACCTGGGACTAGCGGGACTCGGTGAGCAGTTCTTC. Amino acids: CASYLGLAGLGEQFF.

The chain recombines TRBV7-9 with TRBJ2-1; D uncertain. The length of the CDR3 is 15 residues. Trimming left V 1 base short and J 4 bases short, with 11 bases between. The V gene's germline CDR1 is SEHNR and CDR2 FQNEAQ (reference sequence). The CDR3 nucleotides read TGTGCCAGCAGCTTAGAGACTCCCACTTACAATGAGCAGTTCTTC. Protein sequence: CASSLETPTYNEQFF.

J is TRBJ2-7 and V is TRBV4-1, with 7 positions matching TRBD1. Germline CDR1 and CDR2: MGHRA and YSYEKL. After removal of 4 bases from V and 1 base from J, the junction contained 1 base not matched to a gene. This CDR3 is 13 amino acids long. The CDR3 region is CASSPGQSYEQYF. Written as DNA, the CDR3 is TGCGCCAGCAGCCCGGGACAGTCCTACGAGCAGTACTTC.

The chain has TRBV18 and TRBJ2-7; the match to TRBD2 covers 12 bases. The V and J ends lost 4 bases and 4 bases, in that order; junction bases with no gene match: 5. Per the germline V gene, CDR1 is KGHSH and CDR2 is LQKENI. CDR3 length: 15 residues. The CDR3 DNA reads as TGTGCCAGCTCACGATCGACTAGCGGGGGTTACGAGCAGTACTTC. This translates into CASSRSTSGGYEQYF.

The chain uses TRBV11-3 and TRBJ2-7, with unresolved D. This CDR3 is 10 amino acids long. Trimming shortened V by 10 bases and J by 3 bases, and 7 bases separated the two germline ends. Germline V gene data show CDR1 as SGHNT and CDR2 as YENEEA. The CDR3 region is CATRRYEQYF. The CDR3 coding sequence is TGTGCCACCAGGCGCTACGAGCAGTACTTC.

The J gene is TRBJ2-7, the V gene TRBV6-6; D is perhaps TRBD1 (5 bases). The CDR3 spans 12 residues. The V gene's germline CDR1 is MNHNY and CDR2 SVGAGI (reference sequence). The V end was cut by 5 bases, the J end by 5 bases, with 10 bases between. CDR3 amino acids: CASSPGLNEQYF. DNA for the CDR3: TGTGCCAGCAGTCCAGGGTTAAACGAGCAGTACTTC.

This chain's CDR3 is CASIPGHANTEAFF. DNA of the CDR3: TGTGCCAGCATTCCGGGACATGCGAACACTGAAGCTTTCTTT. This chain connects TRBV2 to TRBJ1-1, with D tentatively TRBD1 (6 bases). Between the trimmed V and J ends, which lost 7 bases and 1 base, there was a span of 13 bases. The CDR3 has 14 amino acids. Per the germline V gene, CDR1 is SNHLY and CDR2 is FYNNEI.

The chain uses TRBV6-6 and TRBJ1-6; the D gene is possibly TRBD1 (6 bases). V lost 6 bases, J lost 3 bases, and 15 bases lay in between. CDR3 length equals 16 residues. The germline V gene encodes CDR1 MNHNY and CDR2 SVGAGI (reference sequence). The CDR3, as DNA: TGTGCCAGCAGCAATCAGGGGACCCTCTATAATTCACCCCTCCACTTT. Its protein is CASSNQGTLYNSPLHF.

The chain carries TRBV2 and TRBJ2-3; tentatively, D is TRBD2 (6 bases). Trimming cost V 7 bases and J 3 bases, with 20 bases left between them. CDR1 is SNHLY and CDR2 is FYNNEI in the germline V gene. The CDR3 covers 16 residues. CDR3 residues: CASKQAAGRVTDTQYF. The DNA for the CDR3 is TGTGCCAGCAAACAGGCGGCGGGGCGGGTAACAGATACGCAGTATTTT. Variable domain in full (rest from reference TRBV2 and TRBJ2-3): EPEVTQTPSHQVTQMGQEVILRCVPISNHLYFYWYRQILGQKVEFLVSFYNNEISEKSEIFDDQFSVERPDGSNFTLKIRSTKLEDSAMYFCASKQAAGRVTDTQYFGPGTRLTVL.

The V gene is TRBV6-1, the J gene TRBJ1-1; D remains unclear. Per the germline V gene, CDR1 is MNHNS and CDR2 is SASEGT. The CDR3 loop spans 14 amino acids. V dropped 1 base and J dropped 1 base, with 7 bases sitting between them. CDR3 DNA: TGTGCCAGCAGTGAAGAACAGACGAACACTGAAGCTTTCTTT. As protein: CASSEEQTNTEAFF.

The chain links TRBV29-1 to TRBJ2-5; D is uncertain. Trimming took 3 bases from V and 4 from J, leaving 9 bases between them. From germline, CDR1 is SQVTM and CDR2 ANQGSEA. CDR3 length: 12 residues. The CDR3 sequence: CSVESSGETQYF. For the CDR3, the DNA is TGCAGCGTTGAGTCCAGTGGAGAGACCCAGTACTTC. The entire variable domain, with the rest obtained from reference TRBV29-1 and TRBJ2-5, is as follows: SAVISQKPSRDICQRGTSLTIQCQVDSQVTMMFWYRQQPGQSLTLIATANQGSEATYESGFVIDKFPISRPNLTFSTLTVSNMSPEDSSIYLCSVESSGETQYFGPGTRLLVL.

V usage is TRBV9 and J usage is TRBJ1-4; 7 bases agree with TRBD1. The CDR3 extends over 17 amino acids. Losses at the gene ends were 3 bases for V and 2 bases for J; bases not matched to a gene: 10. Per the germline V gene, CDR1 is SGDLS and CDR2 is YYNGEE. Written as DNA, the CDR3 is TGTGCCAGCAGCGCAGTAGACGGAGGGGGCACTAATGAAAAACTGTTTTTT. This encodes CASSAVDGGGTNEKLFF.

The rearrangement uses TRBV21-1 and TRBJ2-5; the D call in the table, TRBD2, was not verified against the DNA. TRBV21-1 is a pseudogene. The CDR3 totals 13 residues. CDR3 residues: CASSPKPISGQYF. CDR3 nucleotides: TGTGCCAGCAGCCCAAAGCCCATCTCGGGCCAGTACTTC.

CDR3: CASRTSGGTDTQYF. The CDR3 DNA sequence: TGTGCCAGCAGAACTAGCGGGGGCACAGATACGCAGTATTTT. The V gene is TRBV7-2, the J gene TRBJ2-3, with 10 positions matching TRBD2. The length of the CDR3 is 14 residues. The germline CDR1 and CDR2 sequences are SGHTA and FQGNSA. J was trimmed by 1 base and V by 6 bases; bases with no gene match: 1.

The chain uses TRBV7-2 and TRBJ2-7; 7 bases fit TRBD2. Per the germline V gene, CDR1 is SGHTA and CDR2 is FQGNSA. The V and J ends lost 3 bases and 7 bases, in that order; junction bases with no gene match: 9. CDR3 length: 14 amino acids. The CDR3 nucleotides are TGTGCCAGCAGCTTTAGCGGGTTCAGTGGGGAGCAGTACTTC. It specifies CASSFSGFSGEQYF.

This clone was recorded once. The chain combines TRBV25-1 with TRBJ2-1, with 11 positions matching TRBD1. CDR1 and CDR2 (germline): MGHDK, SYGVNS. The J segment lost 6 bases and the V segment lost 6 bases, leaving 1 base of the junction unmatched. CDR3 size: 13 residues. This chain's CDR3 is CASRGTGGNEQFF. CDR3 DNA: TGTGCCAGCAGAGGGACAGGGGGCAATGAGCAGTTCTTC. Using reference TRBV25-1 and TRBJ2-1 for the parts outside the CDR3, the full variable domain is EADIYQTPRYLVIGTGKKITLECSQTMGHDKMYWYQQDPGMELHLIHYSYGVNSTEKGDLSSESTVSRIRTEHFPLTLESARPSHTSQYLCASRGTGGNEQFFGPGTRLTVL.

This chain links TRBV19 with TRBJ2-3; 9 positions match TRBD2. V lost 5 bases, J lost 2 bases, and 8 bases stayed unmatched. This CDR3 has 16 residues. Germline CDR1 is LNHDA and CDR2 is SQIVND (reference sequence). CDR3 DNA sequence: TGTGCCAGTAGTCCTAGCGGGGCCCTATCCACAGATACGCAGTATTTT. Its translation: CASSPSGALSTDTQYF.

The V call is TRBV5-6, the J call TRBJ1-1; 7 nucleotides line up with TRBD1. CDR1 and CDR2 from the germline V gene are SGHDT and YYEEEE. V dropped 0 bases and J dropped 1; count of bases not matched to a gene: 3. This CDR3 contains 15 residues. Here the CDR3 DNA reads TGTGCCAGCAGCTTGGCCGGGACAGCGAACACTGAAGCTTTCTTT. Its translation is CASSLAGTANTEAFF. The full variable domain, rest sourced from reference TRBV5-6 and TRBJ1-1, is DAGVTQSPTHLIKTRGQQVTLRCSPKSGHDTVSWYQQALGQGPQFIFQYYEEEERQRGNFPDRFSGHQFPNYSSELNVNALLLGDSALYLCASSLAGTANTEAFFGQGTRLTVV.

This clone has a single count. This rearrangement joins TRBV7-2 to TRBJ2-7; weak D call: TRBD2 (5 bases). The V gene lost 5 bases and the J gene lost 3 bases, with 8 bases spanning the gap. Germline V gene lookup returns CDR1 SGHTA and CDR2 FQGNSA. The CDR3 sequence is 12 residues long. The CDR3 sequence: CASSPGNYEQYF. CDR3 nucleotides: TGTGCCAGCAGCCCCGGGAACTACGAGCAGTACTTC.

The CDR3: CASSWWDSQQYF. The CDR3 nucleotides are TGTGCCAGCAGCTGGTGGGACTCCCAGCAGTACTTC. The chain has TRBV5-6 and TRBJ2-7; the D gene is possibly TRBD2 (6 bases). Trimming removed 3 bases from V and 8 bases from J, with 12 bases in between. The CDR3 runs 12 residues. Per the germline V gene, CDR1 is SGHDT and CDR2 is YYEEEE.

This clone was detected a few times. The CDR3 loop is CASSLTPGQGMNTEAFF. DNA for the CDR3: TGTGCCAGCAGCCTAACCCCGGGACAGGGGATGAACACTGAAGCTTTCTTT. This chain links TRBV4-2 with TRBJ1-1; 10 positions match TRBD1. CDR1 is LGHNA and CDR2 is YNFKEQ in the germline V gene. The V segment lost 4 bases and the J segment 0 bases; nucleotides outside the gene matches: 8. The CDR3 totals 17 residues.